Following are 20 T cell receptor beta chains from one sample sequenced in a study of Ad26.COV2.S vaccination and SARS-CoV-2 variants. The assay was immunoSEQ multiplex PCR, and TCRdb's table has in-frame clones only and misses some. This table has 300,000 to 400,000 clones, under 95% appearing once. This specimen was peripheral blood, taken after recovery from COVID-19. The receptors derive from a human donor who had recovered from COVID-19.

This rearrangement joins TRBV7-8 to TRBJ1-3; D is ambiguous. CDR3 length equals 17 residues. V lost 4 bases, J lost 8 bases, and 24 bases lay in between. The germline V gene encodes CDR1 SGHVS and CDR2 FQNEAQ. The CDR3, as DNA: TGTGCCAGCAGCTCACACGCGGGAGCACGTGAGGTGGACACCATATATTTT. This codes for CASSSHAGAREVDTIYF.

The chain has TRBV15 and TRBJ1-5, with no clear D. The germline V gene has CDR1 LNHNV and CDR2 YYDKDF (reference sequence). This CDR3 contains 15 residues. V shed 3 bases and J shed 0 bases, with 9 bases lying between them. The CDR3 region is CATSRRAFSNQPQHF. CDR3 bases: TGTGCCACCAGCAGGAGGGCCTTTAGCAATCAGCCCCAGCATTTT.

The chain carries TRBV5-1 and TRBJ2-7; D tentatively fits TRBD1 or TRBD2 (5 bases each). CDR3 length equals 14 residues. Germline values: CDR1 SGHRS, CDR2 YFSETQ. Deletions cut 1 base from V and 3 bases from J, with 11 bases between. CDR3 sequence reads: CASSLSGTSYEQYF. DNA for the CDR3: TGCGCCAGCAGCTTGTCAGGGACGAGCTACGAGCAGTACTTC.

This sequence joins TRBV5-1 and TRBJ2-3; D ambiguous. Germline V gives CDR1 SGHRS, CDR2 YFSETQ. Trimming shortened V by 5 bases and J by 1 base, and 5 bases separated the two germline ends. The CDR3 length is 12 residues. The CDR3 spells CASSLRTDTQYF. In DNA, the CDR3 is TGCGCCAGCAGTCTTCGCACAGATACGCAGTATTTT.

The CDR3 sequence: CASRRGFEKLFF. CDR3 bases: TGTGCCAGCAGACGGGGCTTTGAAAAACTGTTTTTT. J is TRBJ1-4 and V is TRBV12-3 or TRBV12-4, with TRBD1 as a possible D gene (5 bases). Trimming removed 6 bases at V and 7 bases at J, with 9 bases between. The CDR3 runs 12 residues.

In this sample, this clone turned up once. The chain employs TRBV29-1 and TRBJ2-5; perhaps TRBD2 as D (6 bases). Germline V gene sequence: CDR1 SQVTM, CDR2 ANQGSEA. The CDR3 sequence is 14 residues long. Trimming shortened V by 4 bases and J by 2 bases, and 14 bases separated the two germline ends. The CDR3: CSVAGSAGQETQYF. The CDR3 DNA is TGCAGCGTTGCTGGTTCGGCGGGACAAGAGACCCAGTACTTC.

The V gene is TRBV4-2, the J gene TRBJ2-7; 7 bases match TRBD1. V shed 4 bases, J shed 2 bases, and the junction held 8 bases outside the gene matches. CDR3 size: 15 residues. Per the germline V gene, CDR1 is LGHNA and CDR2 is YNFKEQ. The CDR3, as DNA: TGTGCCAGCAGCCCAAGACAGGGAAGGGCCTACGAGCAGTACTTC. Translating gives CASSPRQGRAYEQYF.

The J gene is TRBJ2-7, the V gene TRBV14, with D perhaps TRBD1 (7 bases). CDR3 length equals 17 residues. Germline V lookup: CDR1 SGHDN, CDR2 FVKESK. The V gene lost 3 bases and the J gene lost 3 bases, with 21 bases spanning the gap. CDR3 coding DNA: TGTGCCAGCAGCCAGGAGACAGGGTACGGAGGGAGCTACGAGCAGTACTTC. It codes for CASSQETGYGGSYEQYF.

The chain carries TRBV7-9 and TRBJ1-5; possible D gene TRBD1, 5 bases. The CDR3 has 14 residues. The germline V gene has CDR1 SEHNR and CDR2 FQNEAQ (reference sequence). Trimming shortened V by 4 bases and J by 6 bases, and 13 bases separated the two germline ends. CDR3 sequence (DNA): TGTGCCAGCAGCTCAGCGGGGCGGGGTCAGCCCCAGCATTTT. Its protein is CASSSAGRGQPQHF.

CDR3 nucleotides: TGTGCCAGCAGCTTAGATGGGGTAGCGGGAGGCAATGAGCAGTTCTTC. Encoded protein: CASSLDGVAGGNEQFF. The gene calls are TRBV11-2 and TRBJ2-1, with 10 bases lining up with TRBD2. Germline V gene lookup returns CDR1 SGHAT and CDR2 FQNNGV. The CDR3 contains 16 residues. With V trimmed by 0 bases and J by 6 bases, 5 bases remained unmatched.

This chain links TRBV29-1 with TRBJ2-2, with D possibly matching TRBD1 (5 bases). Germline V lookup: CDR1 SQVTM, CDR2 ANQGSEA. V was clipped by 6 bases and J by 5 bases, with 22 bases between them. The CDR3 spans 16 residues. The CDR3 reads CSVRRVGRLGTGELFF. DNA of the CDR3: TGCAGCGTACGCAGGGTAGGGCGCCTCGGGACCGGGGAGCTGTTTTTT.

The chain is built from TRBV29-1 and TRBJ2-7; TRBD1 matches at 10 bases. Per germline, CDR1 SQVTM and CDR2 ANQGSEA. Unmatched junction bases numbered 16, after V lost 5 bases and J lost 9 bases. The CDR3 contains 15 residues. The DNA of the CDR3 is TGCAGCGTTCTGGAGAGTTGGGACAGGGGTCGCCGGCAGTACTTC. This translates into CSVLESWDRGRRQYF.

The chain recombines TRBV3-1 (or the pseudogene TRBV3-2) with TRBJ2-1; D not certain. Looked up from germline, CDR1 is LGHDT and CDR2 is YNNKEL (reference sequence). This CDR3 spans 16 amino acids. The V end lost 0 bases, the J end lost 0 bases, and 9 bases lay between the germline ends. The CDR3 region is CASSQEAVTSYNEQFF. CDR3 DNA sequence: TGTGCCAGCAGCCAAGAGGCGGTAACCTCCTACAATGAGCAGTTCTTC.

The genes are TRBV5-1 and TRBJ2-3; unclear D gene. Trimming removed 1 base at V and 3 bases at J, with 3 bases between. The CDR3 has 12 amino acids. Germline assignment: CDR1 SGHRS and CDR2 YFSETQ. The chain's CDR3 is CASSLNTDTQYF. For the CDR3, the DNA is TGCGCCAGCAGCTTGAATACAGATACGCAGTATTTT. The whole variable domain, remainder taken from reference TRBV5-1 and TRBJ2-3, is KAGVTQTPRYLIKTRGQQVTLSCSPISGHRSVSWYQQTPGQGLQFLFEYFSETQRNKGNFPGRFSGRQFSNSRSEMNVSTLELGDSALYLCASSLNTDTQYFGPGTRLTVL.

The chain combines TRBV6-2 or TRBV6-3 with TRBJ2-3, with a possible D match to TRBD1 (5 bases). The CDR3 length is 16 residues. Trimming pared 6 bases from V and 2 bases from J, leaving 18 bases between. The V gene's germline CDR1 is MNHEY and CDR2 SVGEGT. CDR3 bases: TGTGCCAGCAGCTGGATGGGGCAGGCCAACACAGATACGCAGTATTTT. The encoded protein is CASSWMGQANTDTQYF.

This chain links TRBV6-4 with TRBJ2-2, with 8 bases that match TRBD2. This CDR3 is built from 14 residues. Germline-derived CDR1 and CDR2 are MRHNA and SNTAGT. With V trimmed by 0 bases and J by 6 bases, 0 bases remained unmatched. The CDR3 spells CASSDSLAAGELFF. In DNA, the CDR3 is TGTGCCAGCAGTGACTCACTAGCGGCCGGGGAGCTGTTTTTT.

V is TRBV7-6 and J is TRBJ2-7; D perhaps matches TRBD1 (5 bases). The germline V and J ends were trimmed by 3 bases and 2 bases, with 14 bases remaining between them. The CDR3 consists of 15 residues. CDR1 and CDR2 (germline): SGHVS, FNYEAQ. The CDR3: CASSLGHPDTYEQYF. DNA of the CDR3: TGTGCCAGCAGCTTGGGGCACCCCGATACCTACGAGCAGTACTTC.

The chain couples TRBV19 to TRBJ1-2; D is ambiguous. Germline loops: CDR1 LNHDA, CDR2 SQIVND (reference sequence). The CDR3 has 13 amino acids. V was trimmed by 3 bases and J by 8 bases, leaving 13 bases between them. DNA of the CDR3: TGTGCCAGTAGTATGGAGGGTTTGGGGGGCTACACCTTC. Translation: CASSMEGLGGYTF.

The CDR3 DNA sequence: TGTGCCAGCAGTGAGCCCGGGAATAATTCACCCCTCCACTTT. It translates to CASSEPGNNSPLHF. The chain combines TRBV2 with TRBJ1-6; D unresolved. Deletions cut 3 bases from V and 5 bases from J, with 8 bases between. Germline CDR1 is SNHLY and CDR2 is FYNNEI. This CDR3 has 14 amino acids.

The CDR3 sequence is CASSLSGPVGEQFF. For the CDR3, the DNA is TGTGCCAGCAGCTTATCGGGGCCGGTGGGGGAGCAGTTCTTC. This chain connects TRBV7-3 to TRBJ2-1; tentatively, D is TRBD1 or TRBD2 (5 bases each). Trimming left V 2 bases short and J 10 bases short, with 15 bases between. The CDR3 runs 14 residues. Germline assignment: CDR1 SGHTA and CDR2 FQGTGA.